This note documents a single TCR beta chain sequence. Its antigen is unknown. One entry per CDR3 protein results from TCRdb running MiXCR on the 5' RACE reads. The sample includes hundreds of thousands of distinct CDR3 sequences, around 15% of them seen just once. This specimen comes from a study of T-cell memory formation after mild COVID-19. Across the whole study: TCR clustering was largely donor specific. General study points: CD4+ contracting clones were found mainly in CM and EM, and CD8+ ones in EMRA. Pre-infection memory harbored some responding clones, suggesting cross-reactive memory joined.

This TCR derives from a young man who had mild COVID-19 (a few samples of this study predate the infection). Cell type and time point are not known. Specimen: PBMCs or a T cell subset sorted from them (not recorded which).

CDR3 region: CASSQESGGGAEPQHF. The CDR3 nucleotides read TGTGCCAGCAGCCAAGAGTCCGGGGGAGGTGCGGAGCCCCAGCATTTT. The chain couples TRBV4-2 to TRBJ1-5, with a weak D call TRBD1 (5 bases). The V end was cut by 0 bases, the J end by 8 bases, with 17 bases between. There are 16 residues in the CDR3. CDR1 and CDR2 from the germline V gene are LGHNA and YNFKEQ.